Many counts were recorded for the clone carrying this T cell receptor (beta chain). Trimming pared 3 bases from V and 6 bases from J, leaving 18 bases between. Germline values: CDR1 SNHLY, CDR2 FYNNEI. The CDR3 extends over 16 amino acids. The TCR beta CDR3 regions underwent amplification using RNA transcripts as the source. Initially, a first-round RT-PCR of the TCR CDR3 employed the HTBI primer set. MiXCR, run by TCRdb on the multiplex PCR reads, gives a single entry per CDR3 protein. Here the sample spans around 660,000 distinct CDR3 sequences, about 45% being singletons. These data come from a study of T cells in Graves' hyperthyroidism and ophthalmopathy.

This sequence was found in an adult man with Graves' disease, either hyperthyroidism or ophthalmopathy (not recorded which). The specimen sequenced was peripheral blood or thyroid tissue (not recorded which). The rearrangement uses TRBV2 and TRBJ1-5; a possible D gene is TRBD1 (5 bases). The CDR3 coding sequence is TGTGCCAGCAGTGAGGGTGGCACAGCAGGGCGTCAGCCCCAGCATTTT. Encoded protein: CASSEGGTAGRQPQHF. The variable domain in full, with the rest retrieved from reference TRBV2 and TRBJ1-5, is EPEVTQTPSHQVTQMGQEVILRCVPISNHLYFYWYRQILGQKVEFLVSFYNNEISEKSEIFDDQFSVERPDGSNFTLKIRSTKLEDSAMYFCASSEGGTAGRQPQHFGDGTRLSIL.